This entry lists 15 T cell receptor beta chains sequenced from one sample in a study of T-cell memory formation after mild COVID-19. In TCRdb, the 5' RACE reads were re-called with MiXCR into one record per CDR3 protein. The sample lists about 430,000 distinct CDR3 sequences, over 15% occurring once. The sequencing input was PBMCs or a T cell subset sorted from them (not recorded which). These receptors were obtained from a man aged 18 to 30 who had mild COVID-19 (a few samples of this study predate the infection). Cell type and time point are not known.

The chain is built from TRBV7-2 and TRBJ2-3; D could derive from TRBD1 or TRBD2 (6 bases each). CDR3 length equals 15 residues. CDR1 is SGHTA and CDR2 is FQGNSA in the germline V gene. V was clipped by 8 bases and J by 1 base, with 16 bases between them. The chain's CDR3 is CASGLGGGGTDTQYF. The CDR3 nucleotides are TGTGCCAGCGGACTGGGGGGCGGTGGCACAGATACGCAGTATTTT.

V gene TRBV5-4 combines with J gene TRBJ2-5, with D perhaps being TRBD1 or TRBD2 (5 bases each). The CDR3 has 15 residues. The V end lost 0 bases, the J end lost 1 base, and 10 bases lay between the germline ends. Germline V gives CDR1 SGHNT, CDR2 YYREEE (reference sequence). The DNA for the CDR3 is TGTGCCAGCAGCTTGGATGCAGGGACCCAAGAGACCCAGTACTTC. Protein product: CASSLDAGTQETQYF.

The CDR3 nucleotides are TGTGCCAGCAGCTTAGCAGGACGGAGCGGGGAGCTGTTTTTT. Protein sequence: CASSLAGRSGELFF. J is TRBJ2-2 and V is TRBV7-2; D remains ambiguous. The CDR3 has 14 amino acids. Germline CDR1 and CDR2: SGHTA and FQGNSA. The V end was cut by 0 bases, the J end by 7 bases, with 9 bases between.

The chain links TRBV5-8 to TRBJ2-1; 13 bases match TRBD2. Germline CDR1 reads SGHTS; CDR2 reads YDEGEE. The CDR3 runs to 17 residues. V lost 2 bases to trimming and J lost 5 bases; unmatched junction nucleotides: 7. The CDR3 bases are TGTGCCAGCAGCTTTCCTATCGGGACTAGCGGGAACAATGAGCAGTTCTTC. This gives the protein CASSFPIGTSGNNEQFF.

J is TRBJ1-4 and V is TRBV5-1; D gene uncertain. Trimming removed 4 bases at V and 8 bases at J, with 6 bases between. Germline values: CDR1 SGHRS, CDR2 YFSETQ. The CDR3 has 11 residues. The CDR3 sequence: CASSRGEKLFF. CDR3 sequence (DNA): TGCGCCAGCAGCCGCGGGGAAAAACTGTTTTTT.

The chain combines TRBV7-8 with TRBJ2-4, with D perhaps matching TRBD2 (6 bases). Germline CDR1 reads SGHVS; CDR2 reads FQNEAQ. The CDR3 is 14 residues long. V was trimmed by 2 bases and J by 5 bases, leaving 10 bases between them. CDR3 nucleotides: TGTGCCAGCAGCTTAAGTTGGGGGGAAAACATTCAGTACTTC. The encoded protein is CASSLSWGENIQYF.

This clonotype was seen more than once but under ten times. The chain uses TRBV7-9 and TRBJ2-3; TRBD1 might be the D (6 bases). The CDR3 runs 15 residues. Trimming left V 5 bases short and J 4 bases short, with 16 bases between. Germline values: CDR1 SEHNR, CDR2 FQNEAQ (reference sequence). CDR3 coding DNA: TGTGCCAGCAGCCGACAGGCACTATTATCAGATACGCAGTATTTT. Its protein is CASSRQALLSDTQYF.

The chain combines TRBV28 with TRBJ2-4; 9 bases line up with TRBD2. CDR1 is MDHEN, CDR2 SYDVKM, per germline. The V and J ends lost 4 bases and 6 bases, in that order; junction bases with no gene match: 10. This CDR3 comprises 16 residues. DNA of the CDR3: TGTGCCAGCAGTTCATCGGTGGGGCGGGGGGGAAACATTCAGTACTTC. It translates to CASSSSVGRGGNIQYF.

This clonotype has only a few counts. J is TRBJ2-7 and V is TRBV7-6; possible D gene TRBD2, 5 bases. This CDR3 is 16 amino acids long. V was trimmed by 5 bases and J by 0 bases, leaving 17 bases between them. CDR1 SGHVS and CDR2 FNYEAQ come from the germline V gene. DNA for the CDR3: TGTGCCAGCAGCCTAAACTTCGGGGAACACTCCTACGAGCAGTACTTC. Amino acid sequence: CASSLNFGEHSYEQYF.

This clonotype has just a few counts. V is TRBV7-2 and J is TRBJ2-7; a weak D match, TRBD1 (6 bases). The CDR3 totals 12 residues. The V end lost 5 bases, the J end lost 5 bases, and 10 bases lay between the germline ends. Germline assignment: CDR1 SGHTA and CDR2 FQGNSA. DNA for the CDR3: TGTGCCAGCAGCCTTGACAGGCACGAGCAGTACTTC. Its protein is CASSLDRHEQYF. Full variable domain (missing parts from reference TRBV7-2 and TRBJ2-7): GAGVSQSPSNKVTEKGKDVELRCDPISGHTALYWYRQSLGQGLEFLIYFQGNSAPDKSGLPSDRFSAERTGGSVSTLTIQRTQQEDSAVYLCASSLDRHEQYFGPGTRLTVT.

This clonotype was seen more than once but under ten times. This rearrangement joins TRBV4-2 to TRBJ2-3, with 10 bases lining up with TRBD2. The CDR3 is 17 amino acids. Germline-derived CDR1 and CDR2 are LGHNA and YNFKEQ. The junction had 5 bases not matched to a gene; V was cut back by 0 bases and J by 2 bases. The CDR3 DNA follows: TGTGCCAGCAGCCAAGATCGTAGCGGGGGGTACACAGATACGCAGTATTTT. Its protein product is CASSQDRSGGYTDTQYF.

The chain couples TRBV20-1 to TRBJ2-7; D not resolved. This CDR3 spans 12 amino acids. Deletions cut 1 base from V and 2 bases from J, with 6 bases between. Germline CDR1 reads DFQATT; CDR2 reads SNEGSKA (reference sequence). The CDR3 spells CSARAHPYEQYF. CDR3 nucleotides: TGCAGTGCTAGAGCCCACCCCTACGAGCAGTACTTC.

The gene calls are TRBV7-2 and TRBJ1-2; 9 positions agree with TRBD1. Germline-derived CDR1 and CDR2 are SGHTA and FQGNSA. V shed 5 bases and J 4 bases; nucleotides not matched to a gene: 11. This CDR3 spans 16 amino acids. The CDR3 DNA reads TGTGCCAGCAGCCCGGGCGACAGGGGGGTTGGCTATGGCTACACCTTC. The encoded protein is CASSPGDRGVGYGYTF.

This clonotype was seen a handful of times. The chain is built from TRBV6-6 and TRBJ2-2; D perhaps matches TRBD1 (6 bases). Deletions cut 8 bases from V and 0 bases from J, with 10 bases between. This CDR3 comprises 14 residues. Germline V gives CDR1 MNHNY, CDR2 SVGAGI (reference sequence). The CDR3 loop is CASGGQPNTGELFF. In DNA form, the CDR3 reads TGTGCCAGCGGTGGACAGCCGAACACCGGGGAGCTGTTTTTT.

This clonotype was counted a few times. CDR3 sequence: CASSPYYNEQFF. DNA for the CDR3: TGTGCCAGCAGTCCTTATTACAATGAGCAGTTCTTC. The genes are TRBV12-3 or TRBV12-4 and TRBJ2-1; unclear D gene. This CDR3 spans 12 amino acids. The V end lost 5 bases, the J end lost 4 bases, and 6 bases lay between the germline ends.